One and the same sample provided the 13 T cell receptor beta chains below, sequenced in a study of cytomegalovirus exposure and HLA in healthy donors. Primers included in the PCR were 60 Vbeta and 13 Jbeta primers. TCRdb's copy holds only in-frame clones and misses some; the assay was immunoSEQ multiplex PCR. The data hold 140,000 to 150,000 clones, with approximately 68% observed a single time. Input material: PBMCs. The receptors were sampled from a man aged 35-49 years in good health and CMV-seronegative.

The chain has TRBV4-1 and TRBJ1-2; 7 bases line up with TRBD1. V shed 3 bases, J shed 6 bases, and the junction held 7 bases outside the gene matches. The CDR3 totals 14 residues. Germline V gene lookup returns CDR1 MGHRA and CDR2 YSYEKL. CDR3 nucleotides: TGCGCCAGCAGCCAGGTGGGCGACAGGGATGGCTACACCTTC. The encoded protein is CASSQVGDRDGYTF.

The chain recombines TRBV6-4 with TRBJ2-3; D possibly corresponds to TRBD2 (6 bases). V lost 3 bases to trimming and J lost 4 bases, with 11 bases between them. The length of the CDR3 is 14 residues. CDR1 MRHNA and CDR2 SNTAGT come from the germline V gene. The CDR3 region is CASSERPGADTQYF. As DNA, the CDR3 is TGTGCCAGCAGTGAACGGCCGGGGGCAGATACGCAGTATTTT.

V and J are TRBV5-4 and TRBJ2-7; the match to TRBD1 covers 9 bases. V gave up 4 bases and J gave up 4 bases; unmatched junction bases: 6. CDR3 length equals 14 residues. Germline-derived CDR1 and CDR2 are SGHNT and YYREEE (reference sequence). The CDR3 is CASSQQQGAYEQYF. The CDR3 coding sequence is TGTGCCAGCAGCCAACAACAGGGGGCATACGAGCAGTACTTC.

J is TRBJ2-6 and V is TRBV5-5; D perhaps matches TRBD1 (5 bases). The CDR3 is 16 residues long. V lost 1 base and J lost 2, with 10 bases in between. Germline CDR1 is SGHKS and CDR2 is YYEKEE (reference sequence). CDR3 residues: CASSLLQVPGANVLTF. CDR3 sequence (DNA): TGTGCCAGCAGCTTGTTACAGGTGCCTGGGGCCAACGTCCTGACTTTC.

The V call is TRBV28, the J call TRBJ1-5; TRBD1 matches at 9 bases. The CDR3 sequence is 17 residues long. Germline V gene sequence: CDR1 MDHEN, CDR2 SYDVKM. V dropped 4 bases and J dropped 6; count of bases not matched to a gene: 13. The CDR3 DNA is TGTGCCAGCAGTTCACGTGGGACAGGGAGATCCCGTCAGCCCCAGCATTTT. Its protein product is CASSSRGTGRSRQPQHF.

The chain is built from TRBV15 and TRBJ1-5; D perhaps matches TRBD1 (5 bases). The V end lost 8 bases, the J end lost 4 bases, and 18 bases lay between the germline ends. CDR3 size: 15 residues. Germline V gene sequence: CDR1 LNHNV, CDR2 YYDKDF (reference sequence). This CDR3 is CATHFGGTVNQPQHF. The CDR3 DNA reads TGTGCCACCCACTTCGGGGGGACGGTAAATCAGCCCCAGCATTTT.

The J gene is TRBJ1-2, the V gene TRBV5-1; possible D gene TRBD1, 6 bases. Germline CDR1 is SGHRS and CDR2 is YFSETQ. Trimming removed 4 bases from V and 5 bases from J, with 18 bases in between. This CDR3 is 15 amino acids long. CDR3 in DNA: TGCGCCAGCAGCACAAATCCGGGGGGCGTATATGGCTACACCTTC. Translation: CASSTNPGGVYGYTF.

CDR3 amino acids: CASSTTGGIPSEQYF. CDR3 coding DNA: TGTGCCAGCAGCACGACAGGGGGCATCCCCTCCGAGCAGTACTTC. The chain uses TRBV7-2 and TRBJ2-7, with 10 nucleotides matching TRBD1. The ends lost 5 bases at V and 6 bases at J; junction bases unmatched: 10. The germline CDR1 and CDR2 sequences are SGHTA and FQGNSA. The CDR3 has 15 amino acids.

This chain connects TRBV11-3 to TRBJ2-1, with D hard to call. The CDR3 loop spans 13 amino acids. Trimming removed 3 bases from V and 9 bases from J, with 12 bases in between. CDR1 and CDR2 from the germline V gene are SGHNT and YENEEA. The CDR3 region has the DNA TGTGCCAGCAGCTTCGTATCGCTGGCTGAGCAGTTCTTC. This codes for CASSFVSLAEQFF.

This clone was recorded a few times. V usage is TRBV4-1 and J usage is TRBJ2-1; TRBD2 agrees at 7 bases. CDR3 length: 15 residues. The germline gives CDR1 MGHRA, CDR2 YSYEKL. V lost 5 bases and J lost 8; bases outside the gene matches: 12. The CDR3 here is CASSGTPGRDDEQFF. As DNA, the CDR3 is TGCGCCAGCAGCGGTACCCCAGGGAGGGACGATGAGCAGTTCTTC.

This clone was seen a few times. V gene TRBV6-1 combines with J gene TRBJ2-7, with 9 bases fitting TRBD1. This CDR3 contains 13 residues. With V trimmed by 9 bases and J by 3 bases, 6 bases remained unmatched. CDR1 and CDR2 from the germline V gene are MNHNS and SASEGT. The CDR3 sequence: CASNRDRDYEQYF. CDR3 bases: TGTGCCAGTAACCGGGACAGGGACTACGAGCAGTACTTC.

The chain joins TRBV4-1 to TRBJ2-1; 8 positions agree with TRBD2. The trim removed 0 bases at V and 0 bases at J, leaving 13 bases unmatched. The germline V gene has CDR1 MGHRA and CDR2 YSYEKL. This CDR3 contains 20 residues. The DNA of the CDR3 is TGCGCCAGCAGCCAAGATCGGAAAGCGGGAGCTCCCACCTCCTACAATGAGCAGTTCTTC. It specifies CASSQDRKAGAPTSYNEQFF.

The rearrangement links TRBV4-2 to TRBJ1-2, with D perhaps matching TRBD1 (5 bases). The germline V and J ends were trimmed by 0 bases and 4 bases, with 9 bases remaining between them. The CDR3 consists of 14 residues. Germline assignment: CDR1 LGHNA and CDR2 YNFKEQ. The DNA for the CDR3 is TGTGCCAGCAGCCAAGAATCCAGGGCCTATGGCTACACCTTC. Residues: CASSQESRAYGYTF.